Listed here are 21 T cell receptor beta chains from one sample, sequenced in a study of Ad26.COV2.S vaccination and SARS-CoV-2 variants. Sequenced by immunoSEQ multiplex PCR; TCRdb stores in-frame clones only, minus some. The profile covers fewer than 500,000 clones, with about 88% appearing a single time and about 2.4% taken by the ten largest. The sample's treatment: about 20 received Ad26.COV2.S at low or high dose, single or two shots; about 5 received placebo; per-sample allocation not given. Each sample was drawn 63 days after the first injection (of vaccine or placebo). Source: peripheral blood, taken in a trial of Ad26.COV2.S vaccine versus placebo. The source of these receptors is a person aged 18-65 years who received the Ad26.COV2.S COVID-19 vaccine or a placebo.

The chain links TRBV2 to TRBJ1-1; possible D gene TRBD1, 5 bases. CDR1 SNHLY and CDR2 FYNNEI come from the germline V gene. The CDR3 is 13 residues long. V lost 3 bases to trimming and J lost 6 bases, with 11 bases between them. CDR3 coding DNA: TGTGCCAGCAGTGAGGGGGGTCGGGCTGAAGCTTTCTTT. It translates to CASSEGGRAEAFF.

This chain uses TRBV15 with TRBJ2-1; 10 nucleotides line up with TRBD2. This CDR3 spans 16 amino acids. The V gene's germline CDR1 is LNHNV and CDR2 YYDKDF (reference sequence). Germline trimming cut 5 bases from V and 7 bases from J; bases unmatched to any gene: 11. The CDR3 reads CATSGLGAGGINEQFF. In DNA form, the CDR3 reads TGTGCCACCAGCGGTTTAGGAGCGGGAGGGATTAATGAGCAGTTCTTC.

This chain joins TRBV11-3 and TRBJ2-3; possible D gene TRBD2, 6 bases. Trimming removed 5 bases at V and 0 bases at J, with 6 bases between. This CDR3 is built from 13 residues. Germline V gene data show CDR1 as SGHNT and CDR2 as YENEEA. The CDR3 DNA sequence: TGTGCCAGCAGCAGCGGGAGCACAGATACGCAGTATTTT. It translates to CASSSGSTDTQYF.

This chain links TRBV19 with TRBJ2-7; tentative D call: TRBD2 (5 bases). Germline V gene lookup returns CDR1 LNHDA and CDR2 SQIVND (reference sequence). The length of the CDR3 is 13 residues. Trimming removed 6 bases from V and 0 bases from J, with 9 bases in between. CDR3 amino acids: CASRGRGSYEQYF. CDR3 bases: TGTGCCAGTAGAGGGAGAGGCTCCTACGAGCAGTACTTC.

This clone showed up just once. The chain carries TRBV6-5 and TRBJ2-2; the match to TRBD1 covers 11 bases. The germline V gene encodes CDR1 MNHEY and CDR2 SVGAGI. This CDR3 is 15 amino acids long. Trimming at V came to 6 bases and at J to 6 bases, leaving 6 bases not matched to a gene. CDR3 in DNA: TGTGCCAGCAGCCCGGACAGGGGGCGGGCCGGGGAGCTGTTTTTT. This encodes CASSPDRGRAGELFF.

This rearrangement joins TRBV18 to TRBJ2-2, with a possible D match to TRBD2 (5 bases). V gave up 3 bases and J gave up 6 bases, with 8 bases separating them. CDR1 KGHSH and CDR2 LQKENI come from the germline V gene. The CDR3 has 13 residues. Written as DNA, the CDR3 is TGTGCCAGCTCACCGAGGGCGGCCGGGGAGCTGTTTTTT. This encodes CASSPRAAGELFF.

This chain connects TRBV27 to TRBJ2-2, with D maybe TRBD2 (6 bases). CDR3 length: 13 residues. The V end lost 8 bases, the J end lost 2 bases, and 9 bases lay between the germline ends. The germline V gene encodes CDR1 MNHEY and CDR2 SMNVEV (reference sequence). The CDR3 nucleotides are TGTGCCAGCGGGACTGTCAACACCGGGGAGCTGTTTTTT. This translates into CASGTVNTGELFF.

The chain combines TRBV7-9 with TRBJ1-2, with a possible D match to TRBD1 (6 bases). Trimming stripped 5 bases from V and 2 bases from J, with 27 bases between. CDR1 SEHNR and CDR2 FQNEAQ come from the germline V gene (reference sequence). The CDR3 sequence is 19 residues long. CDR3 residues: CASSLPTQGKGLPNYGYTF. CDR3 in DNA: TGTGCCAGCAGCCTCCCGACACAGGGTAAGGGATTACCGAACTATGGCTACACCTTC.

This chain joins TRBV10-1 and TRBJ2-7, with TRBD1 matching 10 bases. The V gene's germline CDR1 is WNHNN and CDR2 SYGVQD (reference sequence). Unmatched junction bases numbered 15, after V lost 3 bases and J lost 4 bases. The CDR3 length is 18 residues. The CDR3 is CASSEYGTGAPRGYEQYF. For the CDR3, the DNA is TGCGCCAGCAGTGAATACGGGACAGGGGCCCCGCGGGGTTACGAGCAGTACTTC.

V usage is TRBV7-8 and J usage is TRBJ2-2; tentative D call: TRBD2 (7 bases). V shed 1 base and J shed 4 bases, with 13 bases lying between them. CDR1 is SGHVS, CDR2 FQNEAQ, per germline. The CDR3 totals 16 residues. The chain's CDR3 is CASSLVGGQGTGELFF. The CDR3 region has the DNA TGTGCCAGCAGCTTAGTCGGGGGGCAGGGCACCGGGGAGCTGTTTTTT. Based on the CDR3 plus reference TRBV7-8 and TRBJ2-2, the full variable domain is GAGVSQSPRYKVAKRGQDVALRCDPISGHVSLFWYQQALGQGPEFLTYFQNEAQLDKSGLPSDRFFAERPEGSVSTLKIQRTQQEDSAVYLCASSLVGGQGTGELFFGEGSRLTVL.

The CDR3 nucleotides are TGCGCCAGCAGCGTCCTGACAGGGTCTCAGGGTGAAGCTTTCTTT. This gives the protein CASSVLTGSQGEAFF. The genes are TRBV5-1 and TRBJ1-1; 7 bases are a match to TRBD1. Trimming at V came to 4 bases and at J to 7 bases, leaving 13 bases not matched to a gene. CDR1 is SGHRS, CDR2 YFSETQ, per germline. CDR3 length: 15 residues.

The chain uses TRBV20-1 and TRBJ2-1; no definite D call. This CDR3 has 13 amino acids. Germline values: CDR1 DFQATT, CDR2 SNEGSKA (reference sequence). V lost 3 bases and J 4 bases, leaving 10 bases between the germline ends. The CDR3 here is CSASLWRYNEQFF. The CDR3 DNA reads TGCAGTGCTAGTCTCTGGCGGTACAATGAGCAGTTCTTC.

The chain is built from TRBV4-3 and TRBJ1-3; perhaps TRBD1 as D (5 bases). Germline values: CDR1 LGHNA, CDR2 YSLEER. The CDR3 runs to 15 residues. Trimming took 3 bases from V and 0 from J, leaving 9 bases between them. The CDR3 DNA sequence: TGCGCCAGCAGCCAGACAGTGAGCTCTGGAAACACCATATATTTT. This translates into CASSQTVSSGNTIYF.

J is TRBJ2-5 and V is TRBV5-4, with D unresolved. The germline gives CDR1 SGHNT, CDR2 YYREEE (reference sequence). The CDR3 sequence is 13 residues long. Trimming left V 0 bases short and J 3 bases short, with 6 bases between. Here the CDR3 reads CASSLGKKETQYF. CDR3 sequence (DNA): TGTGCCAGCAGCTTGGGCAAAAAAGAGACCCAGTACTTC.

The chain carries TRBV28 and TRBJ1-3; D gene uncertain. Germline CDR1 is MDHEN and CDR2 is SYDVKM. This CDR3 contains 9 residues. CDR3 DNA: TGTGTCCGAGGAAACACCATATATTTT. As protein: CVRGNTIYF.

The CDR3 spells CASSRGIRGTEAFF. The CDR3, as DNA: TGTGCCAGTAGTAGAGGAATCCGGGGGACTGAAGCTTTCTTT. The V and J genes are TRBV19 and TRBJ1-1; D is perhaps TRBD1 (5 bases). Germline-derived CDR1 and CDR2 are LNHDA and SQIVND (reference sequence). This CDR3 is 14 amino acids long. Between the trimmed V and J ends, which lost 4 bases and 5 bases, there was a span of 14 bases.

The chain combines TRBV27 with TRBJ2-7; no reliable D call. This CDR3 spans 13 amino acids. CDR1 and CDR2 from the germline V gene are MNHEY and SMNVEV (reference sequence). The V end lost 6 bases, the J end lost 6 bases, and 15 bases lay between the germline ends. The CDR3 region has the DNA TGTGCCAGCAGGAGTGGGTACGTCGGCGAGCAGTACTTC. Translated, it gives CASRSGYVGEQYF.

This chain links TRBV30 with TRBJ2-3; 16 bases match TRBD2. Trimming cost V 3 bases and J 6 bases; bases outside gene matches: 6. CDR3 length: 16 residues. Germline values: CDR1 GTSNPN, CDR2 SVGIG (reference sequence). CDR3 bases: TGTGCCTGGAGCTCAGGGACTAGCGGGAGGGGGGATACGCAGTATTTT. Translated: CAWSSGTSGRGDTQYF.

The chain has TRBV4-2 and TRBJ2-1; 8 bases fit TRBD1. The CDR3 contains 18 residues. The germline CDR1 and CDR2 sequences are LGHNA and YNFKEQ. V shed 3 bases and J 6 bases; nucleotides not matched to a gene: 16. Here the CDR3 reads CASSHQQSGGERSNEQFF. The CDR3 region has the DNA TGTGCCAGCAGCCACCAACAATCAGGGGGCGAGAGGTCCAATGAGCAGTTCTTC.

This chain links TRBV18 with TRBJ2-5; TRBD2 aligns across 7 bases. The V gene's germline CDR1 is KGHSH and CDR2 LQKENI. V dropped 2 bases and J dropped 4; count of bases not matched to a gene: 7. The CDR3 is 15 residues long. The CDR3 loop is CASSPRSAGRETQYF. The DNA of the CDR3 is TGTGCCAGCTCACCAAGATCAGCGGGAAGAGAGACCCAGTACTTC.

CDR3 sequence (DNA): TGTGCCAGCAGTAACTCGAGGGACAGGGAAGAGACCCAGTACTTC. Amino acids: CASSNSRDREETQYF. The chain uses TRBV27 and TRBJ2-5; 9 bases are shared with TRBD1. Germline V CDR1 and CDR2: MNHEY, SMNVEV (reference sequence). J gave up 3 bases and V 5 bases, and 7 bases lay outside the gene matches. CDR3 length: 15 residues.